This is a list of T cell receptor beta chains from one sample in a study of cytomegalovirus exposure and HLA in healthy donors. Clones were read by immunoSEQ multiplex PCR, and TCRdb kept only the in-frame ones, dropping some. The sample yields some 200,000 clones, around three quarters seen once. Sequencing was carried out using PBMCs. These receptors came from a woman aged 25 to 39 in good health and CMV-seropositive. The CDR3 runs from the conserved cysteine through the conserved F or W. A D gene is named only where the DNA matches it firmly. The listing skips clone size in some rows; elsewhere it reads once, few, many or a size class.

TRBV29-1	TRBD1	few	TRBJ1-1	CSVVVRGRRTEAFF	TGCAGCGTTGTCGTCAGGGGGCGACGGACTGAAGCTTTCTTT
TRBV5-1	TRBD2	NA	TRBJ2-5	CASSLSERGKETQYF	TGCGCCAGCAGCTTGTCGGAGCGGGGGAAAGAGACCCAGTACTTC
TRBV10-3	NA	few	TRBJ2-5	CAISESRETQYF	TGTGCCATCAGTGAGTCGCGGGAGACCCAGTACTTC
TRBV19	TRBD2	NA	TRBJ2-7	CASSITGTSGSNVYEQYF	TGTGCCAGTAGTATAACCGGGACTAGCGGGAGTAATGTCTACGAGCAGTACTTC
TRBV27	NA	NA	TRBJ1-5	CASSLFKAGAGNQPQHF	TGTGCCAGCAGTTTATTTAAGGCGGGAGCAGGTAATCAGCCCCAGCATTTT
TRBV27	TRBD2	once	TRBJ2-1	CASSFLLGGRHNEQFF	TGTGCCAGCAGTTTTCTCCTCGGGGGGAGGCACAATGAGCAGTTCTTC
TRBV28	NA	NA	TRBJ1-1	CASSLRYYEAFF	TGTGCCAGCAGTTTACGCTATTATGAAGCTTTCTTT
TRBV2	TRBD2	NA	TRBJ2-3	CASSETGLAVVTNTDTQYF	TGTGCCAGCAGTGAAACCGGACTAGCCGTCGTGACCAACACAGATACGCAGTATTTT
TRBV30	NA	NA	TRBJ2-1	CAWSPGVNEQFF	TGTGCCTGGAGTCCAGGGGTCAATGAGCAGTTCTTC
TRBV10-3	TRBD1	NA	TRBJ2-3	CAISEWTGELSDTQYF	TGTGCCATCAGTGAATGGACAGGGGAATTATCAGATACGCAGTATTTT
TRBV7-9	NA	NA	TRBJ2-6	CASSSLTLVLTSGANVLTF	TGTGCCAGCAGCTCCCTAACCCTGGTCCTCACTTCTGGGGCCAACGTCCTGACTTTC
TRBV6-5	TRBD1	NA	TRBJ2-7	CASSLGTAYEQYF	TGTGCCAGCAGCCTAGGGACAGCCTACGAGCAGTACTTC
TRBV7-2	NA	NA	TRBJ1-1	CASSFLRQNTEAFF	TGTGCCAGCAGCTTTTTGAGGCAGAACACTGAAGCTTTCTTT
TRBV18	NA	NA	TRBJ2-7	CASSPGVQGGEQYF	TGTGCCAGCTCACCAGGGGTCCAGGGAGGAGAGCAGTACTTC
TRBV5-6	NA	NA	TRBJ2-3	CASSVGGRGTDTQYF	TGTGCCAGCAGCGTAGGCGGCAGGGGCACAGATACGCAGTATTTT
TRBV11-2	NA	NA	TRBJ1-1	CASSLVRTPNTEAFF	TGTGCCAGCAGCTTAGTGAGGACACCTAACACTGAAGCTTTCTTT
TRBV5-8	NA	NA	TRBJ1-2	CASSPPFGGRDYTF	TGTGCCAGCAGCCCCCCATTCGGGGGGAGAGACTACACCTTC
TRBV9	NA	NA	TRBJ2-2	CASSVLGGGASTGELFF	TGTGCCAGCAGCGTATTGGGGGGGGGCGCGTCCACCGGGGAGCTGTTTTTT
TRBV18	TRBD1	NA	TRBJ1-2	CASSPAAGTATGENGYTF	TGTGCCAGCTCCCCCGCAGCCGGGACAGCCACTGGGGAAAATGGCTACACCTTC
TRBV6-1	TRBD1	NA	TRBJ1-2	CASKGAGTAYGYTF	TGTGCCAGCAAAGGGGCGGGGACAGCATATGGCTACACCTTC
TRBV5-5	TRBD2	few	TRBJ2-3	CASTWTSVTDTQYF	TGTGCCAGCACCTGGACTAGCGTCACAGATACGCAGTATTTT
TRBV9	NA	NA	TRBJ2-1	CASSRGLGQPYNEQFF	TGTGCCAGCAGCCGAGGCCTCGGACAGCCATACAATGAGCAGTTCTTC
TRBV7-2	TRBD1	few	TRBJ2-7	CASSLTRGGQGRSYEQYF	TGTGCCAGCAGCTTAACTCGCGGGGGACAGGGGCGCTCCTACGAGCAGTACTTC
TRBV7-9	NA	NA	TRBJ1-1	CASSVQAFEEAFF	TGTGCCAGCAGCGTACAGGCGTTCGAAGAAGCTTTCTTT
TRBV5-6	TRBD1	NA	TRBJ2-5	CASSLGFDRAEETQYF	TGTGCCAGCAGCTTGGGGTTCGACAGGGCCGAAGAGACCCAGTACTTC
TRBV12-5	TRBD2	NA	TRBJ2-2	CASGPTGLAGGPRMTGELFF	TGTGCTAGTGGTCCGACGGGACTAGCGGGAGGCCCTAGGATGACCGGGGAGCTGTTTTTT
TRBV5-8	NA	NA	TRBJ1-3	CASSLMSLREVNTIYF	TGTGCCAGCAGCTTGATGTCCCTCAGGGAAGTGAACACCATATATTTT
TRBV29-1	TRBD1	NA	TRBJ2-5	CSADRGSQETQYF	TGCAGCGCGGACAGGGGGTCACAAGAGACCCAGTACTTC
TRBV19	TRBD2	once	TRBJ2-2	CASSIVGLGREDTGELFF	TGTGCCAGTAGTATAGTAGGGTTGGGGCGGGAGGACACCGGGGAGCTGTTTTTT
TRBV4-3	TRBD2	NA	TRBJ2-1	CASSQDLLAGGPTKQFF	TGCGCCAGCAGCCAAGATCTACTAGCGGGGGGGCCTACCAAGCAGTTCTTC
TRBV12-2	NA	once	TRBJ1-5	CASRLKDREGQPQHF	TGTGCAAGTCGCTTAAAGGACAGGGAGGGTCAGCCCCAGCATTTT
TRBV7-2	NA	few	TRBJ2-7	CASSFHRAHYEQYF	TGTGCCAGCAGCTTCCACAGGGCGCACTACGAGCAGTACTTC
TRBV5-1	TRBD1	once	TRBJ1-6	CASSLGPTGDSPLHF	TGCGCCAGCAGCTTGGGGCCCACAGGGGACTCACCCCTCCACTTT
TRBV28	TRBD1	NA	TRBJ2-5	CASSLLTGYETQYF	TGTGCCAGCAGTTTATTGACAGGGTACGAGACCCAGTACTTC
TRBV5-3	TRBD1	once	TRBJ1-1	CARSLRGQGGIMNTEAFF	TGTGCCAGAAGCTTGAGGGGACAGGGGGGGATCATGAACACTGAAGCTTTCTTT
TRBV4-3	NA	NA	TRBJ1-1	CASSQGQENTEAFF	TGCGCCAGCAGCCAAGGACAGGAGAACACTGAAGCTTTCTTT
TRBV29-1	NA	NA	TRBJ2-7	CSGQDRISYEQYF	TGCAGCGGACAAGACAGGATCTCCTACGAGCAGTACTTC
TRBV7-9	NA	NA	TRBJ1-1	CASSLRRVLFDTEAFF	TGTGCCAGCAGCTTAAGGAGGGTCTTATTCGACACTGAAGCTTTCTTT
TRBV6-6	NA	NA	TRBJ2-7	CASSPLLSGYEQYF	TGTGCCAGCAGCCCGCTTTTATCCGGGTACGAGCAGTACTTC
TRBV10-3	TRBD2	once	TRBJ2-3	CAISATSGYTDTQYF	TGTGCCATCAGTGCGACTAGCGGGTACACAGATACGCAGTATTTT
TRBV30	TRBD2	once	TRBJ2-7	CAWSVLGLAGANEQYF	TGTGCCTGGAGTGTATTGGGACTAGCGGGAGCCAACGAGCAGTACTTC
TRBV10-1	NA	NA	TRBJ2-5	CASSLVDQETQYF	TGCGCCAGCAGTTTAGTAGACCAAGAGACCCAGTACTTC
TRBV7-7	NA	NA	TRBJ2-6	CASSRIGSSGANVLTF	TGTGCCAGCAGCCGAATAGGGAGCTCTGGGGCCAACGTCCTGACTTTC
TRBV6-1	NA	NA	TRBJ2-1	CASSEARVGEQFF	TGTGCCAGCAGTGAAGCGCGGGTGGGAGAGCAGTTCTTC
TRBV6-6	TRBD2	NA	TRBJ2-7	CASSYSGLAGGEQYF	TGTGCCAGCAGTTACTCGGGACTAGCAGGGGGCGAGCAGTACTTC
TRBV11-2	NA	NA	TRBJ1-1	CASSLDRGGGRNTEAFF	TGTGCCAGCAGCTTAGATAGGGGCGGGGGCCGGAACACTGAAGCTTTCTTT
TRBV6-5	NA	NA	TRBJ2-6	CASSYQTAGANVLTF	TGTGCCAGCAGTTACCAGACAGCTGGGGCCAACGTCCTGACTTTC
TRBV5-1	TRBD1	few	TRBJ1-1	CASTRQGENTEAFF	TGCGCCAGCACGCGACAGGGCGAGAACACTGAAGCTTTCTTT
TRBV19	NA	once	TRBJ2-7	CASSTSGIAGEQYF	NA
TRBV6-5	NA	NA	TRBJ2-7	CASSYDGTQTYEQYF	TGTGCCAGCAGTTACGACGGGACACAAACCTACGAGCAGTACTTC
TRBV10-3	TRBD2	NA	TRBJ2-1	CAMGGSFSYNEQFF	TGTGCCATGGGGGGGTCCTTCTCCTACAATGAGCAGTTCTTC
TRBV10-3	NA	NA	TRBJ2-5	CAISESTAGGTQYF	TGTGCCATCAGTGAGTCGACTGCGGGTGGGACCCAGTACTTC
TRBV7-9	TRBD1	NA	TRBJ2-7	CASSHQRGGLHEQYF	TGTGCCAGCAGCCACCAGCGAGGGGGCCTCCACGAGCAGTACTTC